Listed below are T cell receptor beta chains from one sample, sequenced in a study of T cells after yellow fever vaccination. TCRdb passed the 5' RACE reads through MiXCR, listing each CDR3 protein once. Among about 320,000 distinct CDR3 sequences listed, roughly 4.3% were seen once. Sequenced material: PBMCs, taken 15 days after the yellow fever booster vaccination. The source of these receptors is a man aged 18 to 30 who received the YFV17D yellow fever vaccine. Both conserved end residues are part of each CDR3. Each record gives: J gene, CDR3 length, V gene, CDR3 protein.

>TRBJ1-5|13|TRBV18
CASSPERMGPQHF
>TRBJ2-2|16|TRBV5-4
CASSSGSGTVGGELFF
>TRBJ2-7|13|TRBV7-7
CASSSGQGNEQYF
>TRBJ1-1|18|TRBV7-9
CASSLRETAGMINTEAFF
>TRBJ2-7|15|TRBV5-1
CASSFLFGETYEQYF
>TRBJ2-4|17|TRBV20-1
CSARDPLGGIAKNIQYF
>TRBJ1-5|12|TRBV19
CATSQGGQPQHF
>TRBJ2-1|15|TRBV6-2/TRBV6-3
CASTNLAGGLNEQFF
>TRBJ2-3|14|TRBV4-2
CASSPRPGFDTQYF
>TRBJ1-5|16|TRBV6-2/TRBV6-3
CASSGDSRLRNQPQHF
>TRBJ2-7|14|TRBV7-2
CASSLQGSTYEQYF